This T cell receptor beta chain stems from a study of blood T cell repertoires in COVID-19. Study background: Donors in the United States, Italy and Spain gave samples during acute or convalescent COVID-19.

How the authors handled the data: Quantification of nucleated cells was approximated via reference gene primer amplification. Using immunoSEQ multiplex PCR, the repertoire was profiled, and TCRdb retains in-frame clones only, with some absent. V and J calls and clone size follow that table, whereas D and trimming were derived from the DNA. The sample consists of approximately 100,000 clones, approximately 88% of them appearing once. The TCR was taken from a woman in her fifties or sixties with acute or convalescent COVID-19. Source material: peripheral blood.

The CDR3 sequence is CSATQGDEQYV. The CDR3 DNA follows: TGCAGTGCAACACAGGGTGACGAGCAGTACGTC. This rearrangement joins TRBV20-1 to TRBJ2-7, with D perhaps TRBD1 (6 bases). The ends were cut back, 6 bases at V and 5 bases at J, with 11 bases in the middle. The CDR3 spans 11 residues. Germline V CDR1 and CDR2: DFQATT, SNEGSKA (reference sequence).